Below are 17 T cell receptor beta chains sequenced from a single sample in a study of glioma-infiltrating T cells. Amplification of TCR alpha and beta CDR3 regions from RNA used iRepertoire nested multiplex PCR. In TCRdb, the multiplex PCR reads were re-called with MiXCR into one record per CDR3 protein. The profile shows about 180,000 distinct CDR3 sequences, around 40% of them singletons. The sequencing sample was made of glioma tissue, nonneoplastic brain tissue, or PBMCs (not recorded which). Every receptor here comes from a human donor with low-grade glioma or glioblastoma, undergoing nonglioma brain surgery, or in good health (not recorded which).

A remark on this clonotype: A read error is possible here, since a much larger clone lies one base away. The chain recombines TRBV7-8 with TRBJ2-1; D remains unclear. Trimming took off 5 bases at V and 12 bases at J, with 17 bases between the two ends. Looked up from germline, CDR1 is SGHVS and CDR2 is FQNEAQ. The CDR3 has 13 residues. The CDR3 sequence is CASSQRSNHWQFF. In nucleotides, the CDR3 is TGTGCCAGCAGCCAAAGGTCGAACCACTGGCAGTTCTTC.

In the case of this clonotype: A much larger clone differs by one base, so this may be a read error. The rearrangement uses TRBV20-1 and TRBJ2-1; D is ambiguous. Germline assignment: CDR1 DFQATT and CDR2 SNEGSKA (reference sequence). This CDR3 contains 13 residues. Trimming pared 6 bases from V and 6 bases from J, leaving 15 bases between. The CDR3 loop is CSANGPLGNEQFF. Written as DNA, the CDR3 is TGCAGTGCAAACGGACCGCTCGGCAATGAGCAGTTCTTC.

As to this clonotype: A much larger clone differs by one base, so this may be a read error. The gene calls are TRBV24-1 and TRBJ2-1; 8 bases are shared with TRBD2. Per the germline V gene, CDR1 is KGHDR and CDR2 is SFDVKD. CDR3 size: 18 residues. V lost 4 bases to trimming and J lost 0 bases; unmatched junction nucleotides: 10. CDR3 DNA sequence: TGTGCCACCAGTGACCCACTAGCGGAGTCGACCTCCTACAATGAGCAGTTCTTC. Protein sequence: CATSDPLAESTSYNEQFF.

In its sample, this clonotype was seen a few times. A read error may explain this, as a much larger clone is one base away. This chain connects TRBV20-1 to TRBJ2-1; 8 nucleotides match TRBD2. CDR3 length equals 15 residues. Germline-derived CDR1 and CDR2 are DFQATT and SNEGSKA (reference sequence). Trimming removed 5 bases from V and 10 bases from J; junction bases left unmatched: 16. CDR3 region: CSADSGIGGSYEQFF. The CDR3, as DNA: TGCAGTGCTGATAGCGGGATCGGAGGATCCTACGAGCAGTTCTTC.

The chain is built from TRBV29-1 and TRBJ1-2; TRBD1 might be the D (6 bases). CDR3 length: 12 residues. CDR1 SQVTM and CDR2 ANQGSEA come from the germline V gene. The V end lost 6 bases, the J end lost 6 bases, and 14 bases lay between the germline ends. CDR3 sequence: CSVGQGKDGYTF. For the CDR3, the DNA is TGCAGCGTAGGGCAGGGGAAGGATGGCTACACCTTC.

This clonotype was counted at least ten times. J is TRBJ2-5 and V is TRBV5-1, with a possible D match to TRBD2 (6 bases). The V and J ends lost 4 bases and 2 bases respectively, with 9 bases between them. CDR3 length: 13 residues. Germline V gene data show CDR1 as SGHRS and CDR2 as YFSETQ. In DNA form, the CDR3 reads TGCGCCAGCAGCGGCGGGGTACAAGAGACCCAGTACTTC. Translating it yields CASSGGVQETQYF.

For the CDR3, the DNA is TGTGCCAGCAGCTTAGCCGGGACAATGACCTACGAGCAGTACTTC. Protein sequence: CASSLAGTMTYEQYF. The V gene is TRBV7-9, the J gene TRBJ2-7; tentatively, D is TRBD1 (6 bases). The CDR3 is 15 amino acids. CDR1 and CDR2 from the germline V gene are SEHNR and FQNEAQ (reference sequence). Trimming took off 0 bases at V and 2 bases at J, with 11 bases between the two ends.

This clonotype was observed many times. The gene calls are TRBV6-2 or TRBV6-3 and TRBJ2-1; D unclear. The length of the CDR3 is 16 residues. The germline V and J ends were trimmed by 4 bases and 7 bases, with 20 bases remaining between them. Germline assignment: CDR1 MNHEY and CDR2 SVGEGT. CDR3 in amino acids: CASSSPRGAVTNEQFF. The CDR3 coding sequence is TGTGCCAGCAGTTCCCCCCGCGGTGCAGTTACAAATGAGCAGTTCTTC.

This chain joins TRBV7-9 and TRBJ2-5, with 7 nucleotides matching TRBD1. Germline loops: CDR1 SEHNR, CDR2 FQNEAQ (reference sequence). The CDR3 extends over 14 amino acids. Trimming took 2 bases from V and 2 from J; bases not matched to a gene: 2. CDR3 bases: TGTGCCAGCAGCTTACTCAGGGGGCAAGAGACCCAGTACTTC. Protein product: CASSLLRGQETQYF.

This clonotype was found a few times. The CDR3 sequence is CASSLVAEGTQYF. In DNA, the CDR3 is TGCGCCAGCAGCTTGGTGGCGGAAGGGACCCAGTACTTC. V gene TRBV5-1 combines with J gene TRBJ2-5, with D unresolved. The CDR3 length is 13 residues. V was cut by 0 bases and J by 7 bases, with 10 bases left in between. Germline V gene lookup returns CDR1 SGHRS and CDR2 YFSETQ.

This clonotype appeared a few times. This chain links TRBV3-1 with TRBJ2-1; TRBD2 is a possible D gene (6 bases). The CDR3 extends over 15 amino acids. Germline V gives CDR1 LGHDT, CDR2 YNNKEL (reference sequence). Trimming stripped 0 bases from V and 4 bases from J, with 10 bases between. CDR3 protein: CASSQDRAGYNEQFF. In DNA, the CDR3 is TGTGCCAGCAGCCAAGATAGGGCGGGGTACAATGAGCAGTTCTTC.

This clonotype has at least ten counts. This sequence joins TRBV20-1 and TRBJ2-7; D is unclear. CDR1 is DFQATT and CDR2 is SNEGSKA in the germline V gene (reference sequence). This CDR3 comprises 12 residues. Deletions cut 3 bases from V and 2 bases from J, with 8 bases between. The CDR3 region has the DNA TGCAGTGCTAGGGATAGACCCTACGAGCAGTACTTC. It encodes CSARDRPYEQYF.

This clonotype was counted between two and nine times. The genes are TRBV7-9 and TRBJ2-5, with 15 bases matching TRBD2. Germline CDR1 is SEHNR and CDR2 is FQNEAQ (reference sequence). The J segment lost 4 bases and the V segment lost 4 bases, leaving 7 bases of the junction unmatched. This CDR3 has 17 amino acids. CDR3 in DNA: TGTGCCAGCAGCTCACCCGGGACTAGCGGGAGGCGAGAGACCCAGTACTTC. Translated: CASSSPGTSGRRETQYF.

In this sample, this clonotype turned up a few times. The chain links TRBV12-5 to TRBJ2-7; D is possibly TRBD1 (7 bases). The CDR3 runs 13 residues. Germline assignment: CDR1 LGHNT and CDR2 FRNRAP. V lost 8 bases and J 3 bases, leaving 14 bases between the germline ends. CDR3 nucleotide sequence: TGTGCTAGTCAGGGGGAGGACCACTACGAGCAGTACTTC. The encoded protein is CASQGEDHYEQYF.

This chain uses TRBV19 with TRBJ1-5; D unresolved. This CDR3 comprises 12 residues. Between the trimmed V and J ends, which lost 7 bases and 4 bases, there was a span of 8 bases. Germline values: CDR1 LNHDA, CDR2 SQIVND (reference sequence). In DNA, the CDR3 is TGTGCCAGTATGACGGCTAATCAGCCCCAGCATTTT. This gives the protein CASMTANQPQHF.

J is TRBJ1-1 and V is TRBV2, with a possible D match to TRBD1 (6 bases). The V end was cut by 6 bases, the J end by 2 bases, with 19 bases between. The CDR3 extends over 16 amino acids. Germline loops: CDR1 SNHLY, CDR2 FYNNEI. DNA of the CDR3: TGTGCCAGCAGCCAAACCCCGACAGGTTTTAACACTGAAGCTTTCTTT. This gives the protein CASSQTPTGFNTEAFF.

This clonotype was counted only a few times. The rearrangement uses TRBV12-5 and TRBJ2-1, with D tentatively TRBD2 (5 bases). The germline CDR1 and CDR2 sequences are LGHNT and FRNRAP. Trimming shortened V by 0 bases and J by 10 bases, and 10 bases separated the two germline ends. CDR3 length: 13 residues. This CDR3 is CASGLVLGGEQFF. Here the CDR3 DNA reads TGTGCTAGTGGTTTGGTACTGGGCGGGGAGCAGTTCTTC.